A single T cell receptor (beta chain) is shown here with its context. The data were produced by immunoSEQ multiplex PCR, yet TCRdb's version contains in-frame clones alone and is incomplete. Here the sample spans around 50,000 clones, approximately 86% being singletons. This CDR3 comprises 19 residues. Germline V gene sequence: CDR1 KGHDR, CDR2 SFDVKD. Trimming at V came to 2 bases and at J to 0 bases, leaving 13 bases not matched to a gene. The data belong to a study of blood T cell repertoires in COVID-19. Across the whole study: The study drew acute and convalescent COVID-19 samples from the United States, Italy and Spain. T cells, B-cell-depleted T cells, or PBMCs provided the cDNA or gDNA that served as material.

Sequences were obtained from peripheral blood. The chain links TRBV24-1 to TRBJ2-3; 7 bases agree with TRBD2. The TCR comes from a man aged 60-69 years with active or convalescent COVID-19. For the CDR3, the DNA is TGTGCCACCAGTGATTCGAGACTAGCTGGGGTGACTAGCACAGATACGCAGTATTTT. The encoded protein is CATSDSRLAGVTSTDTQYF.